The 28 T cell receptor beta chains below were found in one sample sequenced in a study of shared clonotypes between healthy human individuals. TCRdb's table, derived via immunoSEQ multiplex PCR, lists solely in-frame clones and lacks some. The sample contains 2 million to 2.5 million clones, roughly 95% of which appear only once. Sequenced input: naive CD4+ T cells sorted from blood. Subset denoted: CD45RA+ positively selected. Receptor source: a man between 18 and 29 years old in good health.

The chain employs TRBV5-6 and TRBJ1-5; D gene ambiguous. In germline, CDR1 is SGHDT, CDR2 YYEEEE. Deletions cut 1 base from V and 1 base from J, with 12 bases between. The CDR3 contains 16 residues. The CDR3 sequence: CASSLISAGSNQPQHF. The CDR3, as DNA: TGTGCCAGCAGCTTGATCTCCGCAGGAAGCAATCAGCCCCAGCATTTT.

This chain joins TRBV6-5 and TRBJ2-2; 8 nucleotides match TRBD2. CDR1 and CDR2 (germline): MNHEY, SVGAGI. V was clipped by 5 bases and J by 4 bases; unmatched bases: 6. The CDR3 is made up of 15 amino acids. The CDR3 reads CASSAGGSGTGELFF. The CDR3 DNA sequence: TGTGCCAGCAGTGCGGGGGGCTCGGGCACCGGGGAGCTGTTTTTT.

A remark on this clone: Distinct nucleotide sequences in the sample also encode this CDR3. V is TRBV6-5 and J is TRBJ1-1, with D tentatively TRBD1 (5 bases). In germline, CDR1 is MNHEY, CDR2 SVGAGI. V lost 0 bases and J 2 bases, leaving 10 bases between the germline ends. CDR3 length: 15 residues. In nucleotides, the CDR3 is TGTGCCAGCAGTTACTCGGGACGGGTCAACACTGAAGCTTTCTTT. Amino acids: CASSYSGRVNTEAFF.

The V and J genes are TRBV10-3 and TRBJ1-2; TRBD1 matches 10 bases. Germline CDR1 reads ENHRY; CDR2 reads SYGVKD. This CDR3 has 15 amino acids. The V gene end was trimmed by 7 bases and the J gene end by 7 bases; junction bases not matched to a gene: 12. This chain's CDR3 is CAIKKDRGYLSGYTF. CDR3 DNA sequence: TGTGCCATCAAAAAGGACAGGGGGTATCTATCTGGCTACACCTTC.

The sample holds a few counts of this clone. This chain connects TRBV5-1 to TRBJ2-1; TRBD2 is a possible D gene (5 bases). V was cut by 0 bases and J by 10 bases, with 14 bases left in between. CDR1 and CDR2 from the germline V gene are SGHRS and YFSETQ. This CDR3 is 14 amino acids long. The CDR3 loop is CASSLGSSVTEQFF. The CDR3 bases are TGCGCCAGCAGCTTGGGGAGTAGCGTTACCGAGCAGTTCTTC.

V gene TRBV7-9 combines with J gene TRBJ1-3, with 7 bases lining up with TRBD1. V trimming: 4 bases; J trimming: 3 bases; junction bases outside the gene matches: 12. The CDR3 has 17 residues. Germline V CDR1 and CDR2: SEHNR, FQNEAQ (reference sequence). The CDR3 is CASSSSYPWTGGNTIYF. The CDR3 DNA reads TGTGCCAGCAGCTCCTCCTACCCCTGGACAGGTGGAAACACCATATATTTT.

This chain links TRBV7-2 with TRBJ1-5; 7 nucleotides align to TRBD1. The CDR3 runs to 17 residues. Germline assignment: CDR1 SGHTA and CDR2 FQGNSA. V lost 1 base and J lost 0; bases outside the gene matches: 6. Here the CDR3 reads CASSLVQGRYSNQPQHF. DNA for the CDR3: TGTGCCAGCAGCTTAGTACAGGGGCGGTATAGCAATCAGCCCCAGCATTTT.

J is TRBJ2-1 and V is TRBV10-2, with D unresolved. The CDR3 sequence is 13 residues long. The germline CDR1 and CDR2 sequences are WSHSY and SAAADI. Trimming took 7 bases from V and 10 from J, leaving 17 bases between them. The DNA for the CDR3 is TGCGCCAGCACCCCCCGGGTACTCTTAGAGCAGTTCTTC. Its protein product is CASTPRVLLEQFF.

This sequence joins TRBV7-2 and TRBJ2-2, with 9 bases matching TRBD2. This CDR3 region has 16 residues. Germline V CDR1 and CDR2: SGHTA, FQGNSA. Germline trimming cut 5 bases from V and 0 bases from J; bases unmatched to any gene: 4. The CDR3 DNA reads TGTGCCAGCAGCCCGACTAGCGGCACGAACACCGGGGAGCTGTTTTTT. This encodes CASSPTSGTNTGELFF.

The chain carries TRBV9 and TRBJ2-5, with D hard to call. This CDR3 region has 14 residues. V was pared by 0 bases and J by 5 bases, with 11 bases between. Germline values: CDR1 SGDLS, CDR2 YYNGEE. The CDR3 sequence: CASSVDSSHETQYF. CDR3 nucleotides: TGTGCCAGCAGCGTAGACAGTTCTCACGAGACCCAGTACTTC. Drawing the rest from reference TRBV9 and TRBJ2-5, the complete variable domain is DSGVTQTPKHLITATGQRVTLRCSPRSGDLSVYWYQQSLDQGLQFLIQYYNGEERAKGNILERFSAQQFPDLHSELNLSSLELGDSALYFCASSVDSSHETQYFGPGTRLLVL.

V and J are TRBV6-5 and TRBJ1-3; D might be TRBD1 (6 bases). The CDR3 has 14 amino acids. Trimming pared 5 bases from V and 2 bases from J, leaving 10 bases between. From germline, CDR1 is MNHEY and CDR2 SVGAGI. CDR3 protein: CASSNTGTGNTIYF. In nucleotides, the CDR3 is TGTGCCAGCAGTAATACAGGGACTGGAAACACCATATATTTT.

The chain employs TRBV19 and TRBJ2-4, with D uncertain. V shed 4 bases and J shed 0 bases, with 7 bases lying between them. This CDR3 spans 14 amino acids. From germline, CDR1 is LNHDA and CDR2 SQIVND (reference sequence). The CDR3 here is CASSTWPAKNIQYF. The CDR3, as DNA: TGTGCCAGTAGTACATGGCCAGCCAAAAACATTCAGTACTTC.

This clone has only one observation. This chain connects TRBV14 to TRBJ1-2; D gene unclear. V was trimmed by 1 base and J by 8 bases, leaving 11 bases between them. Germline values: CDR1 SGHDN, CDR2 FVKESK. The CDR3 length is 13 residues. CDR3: CASSQVGIAGYTF. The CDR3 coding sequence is TGTGCCAGCAGCCAAGTGGGGATCGCGGGCTACACCTTC.

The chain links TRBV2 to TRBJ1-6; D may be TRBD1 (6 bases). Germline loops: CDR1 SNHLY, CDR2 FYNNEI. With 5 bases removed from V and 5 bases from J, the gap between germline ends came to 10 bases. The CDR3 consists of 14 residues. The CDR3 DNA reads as TGTGCCAGCAGTTCCACAGGGAATAATTCACCCCTCCACTTT. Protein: CASSSTGNNSPLHF. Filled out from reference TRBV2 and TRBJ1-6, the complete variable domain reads EPEVTQTPSHQVTQMGQEVILRCVPISNHLYFYWYRQILGQKVEFLVSFYNNEISEKSEIFDDQFSVERPDGSNFTLKIRSTKLEDSAMYFCASSSTGNNSPLHFGNGTRLTVT.

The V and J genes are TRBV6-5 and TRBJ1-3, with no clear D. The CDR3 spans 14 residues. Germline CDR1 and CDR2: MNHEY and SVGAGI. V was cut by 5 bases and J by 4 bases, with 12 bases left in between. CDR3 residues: CASSNPTVGNTIYF. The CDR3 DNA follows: TGTGCCAGCAGTAACCCGACGGTGGGAAACACCATATATTTT.

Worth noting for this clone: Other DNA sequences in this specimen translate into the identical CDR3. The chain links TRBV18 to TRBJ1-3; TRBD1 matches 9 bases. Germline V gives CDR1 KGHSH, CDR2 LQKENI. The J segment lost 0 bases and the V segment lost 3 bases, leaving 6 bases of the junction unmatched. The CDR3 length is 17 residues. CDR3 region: CASSPGTGTSSGNTIYF. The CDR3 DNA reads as TGTGCCAGCTCACCCGGGACAGGGACTTCCTCTGGAAACACCATATATTTT. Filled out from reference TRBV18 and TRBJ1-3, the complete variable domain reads NAGVMQNPRHLVRRRGQEARLRCSPMKGHSHVYWYRQLPEEGLKFMVYLQKENIIDESGMPKERFSAEFPKEGPSILRIQQVVRGDSAAYFCASSPGTGTSSGNTIYFGEGSWLTVV.

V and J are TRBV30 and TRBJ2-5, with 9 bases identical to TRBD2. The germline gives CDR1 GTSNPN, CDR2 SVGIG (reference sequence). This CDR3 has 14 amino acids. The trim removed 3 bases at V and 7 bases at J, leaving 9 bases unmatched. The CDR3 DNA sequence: TGTGCCTGGAGAGGGACTAGCTTCTACGGGACCCAGTACTTC. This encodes CAWRGTSFYGTQYF.

CDR3: CASSLAGGPPYEQYF. DNA of the CDR3: TGTGCCAGCAGCTTAGCAGGGGGCCCTCCTTACGAGCAGTACTTC. This chain connects TRBV11-2 to TRBJ2-7; 8 nucleotides match TRBD1. This CDR3 has 15 amino acids. Germline CDR1 is SGHAT and CDR2 is FQNNGV. V lost 1 base, J lost 4 bases, and 6 bases stayed unmatched.

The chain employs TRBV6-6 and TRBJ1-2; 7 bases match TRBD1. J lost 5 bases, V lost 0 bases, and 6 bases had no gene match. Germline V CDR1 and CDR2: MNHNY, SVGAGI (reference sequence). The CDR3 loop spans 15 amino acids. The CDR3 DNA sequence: TGTGCCAGCAGTTACTCGATTTCAGGGGGGTATGGCTACACCTTC. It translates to CASSYSISGGYGYTF.

The CDR3 here is CASSKGEFTSYEQYF. Written as DNA, the CDR3 is TGTGCCAGCAGCAAAGGGGAATTTACCTCCTACGAGCAGTACTTC. V and J are TRBV21-1 and TRBJ2-7. TRBV21-1 is given as a pseudogene. CDR3 size: 15 residues.

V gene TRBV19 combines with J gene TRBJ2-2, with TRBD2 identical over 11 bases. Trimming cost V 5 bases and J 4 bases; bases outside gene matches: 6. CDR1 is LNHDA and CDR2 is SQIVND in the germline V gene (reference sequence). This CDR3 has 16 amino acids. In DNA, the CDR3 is TGTGCCAGTAGTTCTCGACTAGCGGGGCCCACCGGGGAGCTGTTTTTT. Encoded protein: CASSSRLAGPTGELFF. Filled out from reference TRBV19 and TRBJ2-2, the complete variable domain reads DGGITQSPKYLFRKEGQNVTLSCEQNLNHDAMYWYRQDPGQGLRLIYYSQIVNDFQKGDIAEGYSVSREKKESFPLTVTSAQKNPTAFYLCASSSRLAGPTGELFFGEGSRLTVL.

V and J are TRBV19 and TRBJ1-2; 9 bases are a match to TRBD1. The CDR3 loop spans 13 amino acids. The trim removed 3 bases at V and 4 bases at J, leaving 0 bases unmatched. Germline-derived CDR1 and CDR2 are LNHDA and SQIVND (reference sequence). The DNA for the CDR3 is TGTGCCAGTAGTATGACAGGGGGCTATGGCTACACCTTC. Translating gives CASSMTGGYGYTF. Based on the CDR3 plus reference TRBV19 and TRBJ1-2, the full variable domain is DGGITQSPKYLFRKEGQNVTLSCEQNLNHDAMYWYRQDPGQGLRLIYYSQIVNDFQKGDIAEGYSVSREKKESFPLTVTSAQKNPTAFYLCASSMTGGYGYTFGSGTRLTVV.

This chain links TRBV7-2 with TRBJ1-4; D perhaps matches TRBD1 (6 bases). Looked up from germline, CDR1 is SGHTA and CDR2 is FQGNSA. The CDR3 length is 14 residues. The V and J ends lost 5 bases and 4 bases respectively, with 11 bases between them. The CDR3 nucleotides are TGTGCCAGCAGCGTAGGACAGTTTAATGAAAAACTGTTTTTT. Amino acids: CASSVGQFNEKLFF.

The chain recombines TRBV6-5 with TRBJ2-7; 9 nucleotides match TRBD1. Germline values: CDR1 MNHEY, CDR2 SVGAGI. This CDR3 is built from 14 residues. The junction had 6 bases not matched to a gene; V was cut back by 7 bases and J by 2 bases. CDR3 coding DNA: TGTGCCAGCACCCGGGACAGGGTTGCCTACGAGCAGTACTTC. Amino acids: CASTRDRVAYEQYF.

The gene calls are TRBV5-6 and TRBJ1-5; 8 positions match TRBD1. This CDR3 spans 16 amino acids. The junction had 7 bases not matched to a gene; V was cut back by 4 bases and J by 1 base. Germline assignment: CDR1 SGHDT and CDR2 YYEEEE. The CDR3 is CASSTRQGSSNQPQHF. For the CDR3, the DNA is TGTGCCAGCAGCACCCGACAGGGGTCAAGCAATCAGCCCCAGCATTTT.

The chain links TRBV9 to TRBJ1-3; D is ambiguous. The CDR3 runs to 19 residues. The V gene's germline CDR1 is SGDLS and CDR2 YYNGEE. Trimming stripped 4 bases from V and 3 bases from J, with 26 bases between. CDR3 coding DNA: TGTGCCAGCAGCCCTCATATCGAGGCGCTAACTCTGGGTGGAAACACCATATATTTT. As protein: CASSPHIEALTLGGNTIYF. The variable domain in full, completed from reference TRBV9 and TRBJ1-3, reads DSGVTQTPKHLITATGQRVTLRCSPRSGDLSVYWYQQSLDQGLQFLIQYYNGEERAKGNILERFSAQQFPDLHSELNLSSLELGDSALYFCASSPHIEALTLGGNTIYFGEGSWLTVV.

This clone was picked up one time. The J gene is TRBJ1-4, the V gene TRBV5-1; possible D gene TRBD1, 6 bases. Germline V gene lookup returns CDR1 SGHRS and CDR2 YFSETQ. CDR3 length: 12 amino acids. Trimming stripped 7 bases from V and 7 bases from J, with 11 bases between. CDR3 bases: TGCGCCAGCTCAGGGGAGGGTGAAAAACTGTTTTTT. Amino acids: CASSGEGEKLFF.

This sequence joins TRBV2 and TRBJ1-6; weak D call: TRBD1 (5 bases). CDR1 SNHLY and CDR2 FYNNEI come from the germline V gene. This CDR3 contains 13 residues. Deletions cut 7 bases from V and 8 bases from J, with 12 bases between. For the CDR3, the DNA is TGTGCCAGCATAGACAGTAACTATTCACCCCTCCACTTT. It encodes CASIDSNYSPLHF.